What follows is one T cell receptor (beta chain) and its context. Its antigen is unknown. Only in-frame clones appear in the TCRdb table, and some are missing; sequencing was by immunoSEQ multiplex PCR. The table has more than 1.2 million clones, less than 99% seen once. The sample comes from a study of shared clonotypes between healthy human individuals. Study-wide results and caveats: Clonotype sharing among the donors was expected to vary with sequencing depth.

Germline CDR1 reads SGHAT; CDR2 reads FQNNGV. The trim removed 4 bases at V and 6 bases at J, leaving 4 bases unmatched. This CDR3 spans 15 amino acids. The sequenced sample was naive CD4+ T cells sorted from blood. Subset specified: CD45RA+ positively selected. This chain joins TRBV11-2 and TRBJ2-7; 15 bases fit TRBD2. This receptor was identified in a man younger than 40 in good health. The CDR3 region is CASSWTSGRAVEQYF. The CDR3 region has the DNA TGTGCCAGCAGCTGGACTAGCGGGAGGGCTGTCGAGCAGTACTTC. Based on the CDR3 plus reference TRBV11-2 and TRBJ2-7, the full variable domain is EAGVAQSPRYKIIEKRQSVAFWCNPISGHATLYWYQQILGQGPKLLIQFQNNGVVDDSQLPKDRFSAERLKGVDSTLKIQPAKLEDSAVYLCASSWTSGRAVEQYFGPGTRLTVT.